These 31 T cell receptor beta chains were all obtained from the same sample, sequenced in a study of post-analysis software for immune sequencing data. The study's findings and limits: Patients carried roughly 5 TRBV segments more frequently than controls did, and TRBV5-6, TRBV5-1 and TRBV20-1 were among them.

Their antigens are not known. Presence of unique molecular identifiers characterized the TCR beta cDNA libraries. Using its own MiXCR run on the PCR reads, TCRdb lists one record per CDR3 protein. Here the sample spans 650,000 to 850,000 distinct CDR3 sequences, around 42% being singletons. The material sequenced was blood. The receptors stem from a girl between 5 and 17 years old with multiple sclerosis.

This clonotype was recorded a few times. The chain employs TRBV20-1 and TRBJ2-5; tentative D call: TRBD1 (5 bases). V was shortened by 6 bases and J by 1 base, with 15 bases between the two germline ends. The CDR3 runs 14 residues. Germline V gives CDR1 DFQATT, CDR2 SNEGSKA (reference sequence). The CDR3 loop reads CSAQPPRVQETQYF. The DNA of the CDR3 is TGCAGTGCGCAACCCCCCAGGGTCCAAGAGACCCAGTACTTC.

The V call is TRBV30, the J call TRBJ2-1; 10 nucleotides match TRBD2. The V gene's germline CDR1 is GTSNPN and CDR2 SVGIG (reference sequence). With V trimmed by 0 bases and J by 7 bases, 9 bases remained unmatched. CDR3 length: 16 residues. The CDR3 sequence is CAWSVRGSGRSNEQFF. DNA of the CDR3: TGTGCCTGGAGTGTACGGGGTAGCGGGAGGAGTAATGAGCAGTTCTTC. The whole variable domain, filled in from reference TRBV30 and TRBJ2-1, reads SQTIHQWPATLVQPVGSPLSLECTVEGTSNPNLYWYRQAAGRGLQLLFYSVGIGQISSEVPQNLSASRPQDRQFILSSKKLLLSDSGFYLCAWSVRGSGRSNEQFFGPGTRLTVL.

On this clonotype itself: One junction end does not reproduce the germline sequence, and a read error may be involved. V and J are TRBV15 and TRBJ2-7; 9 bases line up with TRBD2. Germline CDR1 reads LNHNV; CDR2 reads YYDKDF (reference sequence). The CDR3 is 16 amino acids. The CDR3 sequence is CATRRDRREGSYEQYF. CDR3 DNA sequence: TGTGCCACCCGCAGAGATAGGCGGGAGGGGAGCTACGAGCAGTACTTC.

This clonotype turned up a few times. This chain's CDR3 is CASSLTEKLFF. The CDR3 DNA reads as TGTGCCAGCAGCCTCACTGAAAAACTGTTTTTT. The genes are TRBV7-9 and TRBJ1-4; D is unclear. The length of the CDR3 is 11 residues. The V gene's germline CDR1 is SEHNR and CDR2 FQNEAQ (reference sequence). Trimming pared 5 bases from V and 7 bases from J, leaving 5 bases between.

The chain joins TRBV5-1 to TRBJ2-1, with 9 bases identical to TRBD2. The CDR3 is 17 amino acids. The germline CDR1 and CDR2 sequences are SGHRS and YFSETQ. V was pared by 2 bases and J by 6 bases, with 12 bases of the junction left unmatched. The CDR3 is CASSLTVGLAGRNEQFF. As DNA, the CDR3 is TGCGCCAGCAGCTTAACGGTCGGGCTAGCGGGGCGCAATGAGCAGTTCTTC.

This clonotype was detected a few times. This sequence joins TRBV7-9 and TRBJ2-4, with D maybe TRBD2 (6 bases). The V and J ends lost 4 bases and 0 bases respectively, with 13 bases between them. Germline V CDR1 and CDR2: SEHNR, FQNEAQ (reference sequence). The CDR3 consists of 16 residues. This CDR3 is CASSSGEPLAKNIQYF. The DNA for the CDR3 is TGTGCCAGCAGCTCGGGGGAACCGCTAGCCAAAAACATTCAGTACTTC.

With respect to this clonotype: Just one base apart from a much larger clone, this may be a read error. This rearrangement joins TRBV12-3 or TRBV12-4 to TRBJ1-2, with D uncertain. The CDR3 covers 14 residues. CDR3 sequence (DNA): TGTGCCAGCAGTGATCGGGGAGTAAACTATGGCTACATCTTC. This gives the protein CASSDRGVNYGYIF.

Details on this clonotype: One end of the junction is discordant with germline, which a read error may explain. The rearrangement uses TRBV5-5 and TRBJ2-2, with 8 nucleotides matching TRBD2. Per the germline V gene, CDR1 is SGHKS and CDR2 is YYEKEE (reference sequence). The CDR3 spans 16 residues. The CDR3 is CANSLNPLADTGELFF. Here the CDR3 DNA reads TGTGCCAACAGCTTGAATCCACTAGCGGACACCGGGGAGCTGTTTTTT.

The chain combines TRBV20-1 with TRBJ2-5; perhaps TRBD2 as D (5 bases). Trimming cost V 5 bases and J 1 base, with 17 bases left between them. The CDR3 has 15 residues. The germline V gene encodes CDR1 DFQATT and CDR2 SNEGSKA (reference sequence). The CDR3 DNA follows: TGCAGTGCTCCCAGACTAAGCGTGATCCAAGAGACCCAGTACTTC. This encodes CSAPRLSVIQETQYF.

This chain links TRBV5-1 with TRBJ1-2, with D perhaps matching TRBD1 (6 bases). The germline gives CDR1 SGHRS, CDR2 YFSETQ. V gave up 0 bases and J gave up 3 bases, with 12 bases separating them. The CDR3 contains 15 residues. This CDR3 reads CASSLEAGGDYGYTF. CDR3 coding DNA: TGCGCCAGCAGCTTGGAGGCGGGGGGCGACTATGGCTACACCTTC. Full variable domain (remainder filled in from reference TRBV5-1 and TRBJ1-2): KAGVTQTPRYLIKTRGQQVTLSCSPISGHRSVSWYQQTPGQGLQFLFEYFSETQRNKGNFPGRFSGRQFSNSRSEMNVSTLELGDSALYLCASSLEAGGDYGYTFGSGTRLTVV.

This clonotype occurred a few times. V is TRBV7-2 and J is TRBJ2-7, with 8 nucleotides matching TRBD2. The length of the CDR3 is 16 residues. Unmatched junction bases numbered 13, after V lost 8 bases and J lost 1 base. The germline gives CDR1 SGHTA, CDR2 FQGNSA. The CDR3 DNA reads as TGTGCCAGCTCTTCCCTCGGGACTAGGCCTTCCTACGAGCAGTACTTC. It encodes CASSSLGTRPSYEQYF.

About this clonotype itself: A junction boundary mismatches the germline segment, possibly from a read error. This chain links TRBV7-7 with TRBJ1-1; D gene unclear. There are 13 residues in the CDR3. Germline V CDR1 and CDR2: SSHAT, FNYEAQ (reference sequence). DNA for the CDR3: TGTGCTAGCAGCTCATCGGAGAACACTGAAGCTTTCTTT. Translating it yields CASSSSENTEAFF.

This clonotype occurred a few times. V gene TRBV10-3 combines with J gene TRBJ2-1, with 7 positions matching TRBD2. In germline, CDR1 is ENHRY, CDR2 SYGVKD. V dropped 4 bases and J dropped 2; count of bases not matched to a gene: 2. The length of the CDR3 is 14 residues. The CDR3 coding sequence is TGTGCCATCAGTGTGGCGGGAGCCTACAATGAGCAGTTCTTC. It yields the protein CAISVAGAYNEQFF.

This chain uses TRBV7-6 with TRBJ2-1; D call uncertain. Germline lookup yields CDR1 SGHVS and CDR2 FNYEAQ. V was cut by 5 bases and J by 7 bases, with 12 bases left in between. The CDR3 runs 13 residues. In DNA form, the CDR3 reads TGTGCCAGCAGCGACCCCGACGGAAATGAGCAGTTCTTC. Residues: CASSDPDGNEQFF. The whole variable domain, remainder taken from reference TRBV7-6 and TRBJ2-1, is GAGVSQSPRYKVTKRGQDVALRCDPISGHVSLYWYRQALGQGPEFLTYFNYEAQQDKSGLPNDRFSAERPEGSISTLTIQRTEQRDSAMYRCASSDPDGNEQFFGPGTRLTVL.

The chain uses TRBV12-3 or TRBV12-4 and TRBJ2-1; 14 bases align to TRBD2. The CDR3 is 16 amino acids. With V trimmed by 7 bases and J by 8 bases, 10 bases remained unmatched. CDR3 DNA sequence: TGTGCCAGCACCGGGACTAGCGGGGGAGTCTTCGATGAGCAGTTCTTC. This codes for CASTGTSGGVFDEQFF.

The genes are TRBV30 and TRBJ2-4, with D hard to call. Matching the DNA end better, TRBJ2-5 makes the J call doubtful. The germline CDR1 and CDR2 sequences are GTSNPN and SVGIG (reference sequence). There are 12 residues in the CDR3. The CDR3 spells CAWSVLVETQYF. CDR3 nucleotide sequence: TGTGCCTGGAGTGTCCTAGTTGAGACCCAGTACTTC.

CDR3 bases: TGTGCCAGCAGTGCCGACATCATGAACACTGAAGCTTTCTTT. This translates into CASSADIMNTEAFF. This rearrangement joins TRBV9 to TRBJ1-1; D is undetermined. V lost 5 bases and J lost 0, with 11 bases in between. Germline V gene sequence: CDR1 SGDLS, CDR2 YYNGEE. This CDR3 is 14 amino acids long.

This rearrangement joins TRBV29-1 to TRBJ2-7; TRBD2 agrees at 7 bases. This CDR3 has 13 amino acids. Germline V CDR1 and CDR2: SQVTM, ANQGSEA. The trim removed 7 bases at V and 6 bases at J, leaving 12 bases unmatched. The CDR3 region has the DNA TGCAGCGCCTGGGGGGGTCCGCGAGGCGAGCAGTACTTC. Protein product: CSAWGGPRGEQYF.

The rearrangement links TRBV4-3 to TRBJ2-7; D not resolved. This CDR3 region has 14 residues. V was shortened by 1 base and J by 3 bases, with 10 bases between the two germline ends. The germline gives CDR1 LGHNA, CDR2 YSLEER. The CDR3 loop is CASSQGLQSYEQYF. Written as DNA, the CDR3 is TGCGCCAGCAGCCAAGGGTTACAGAGCTACGAGCAGTACTTC.

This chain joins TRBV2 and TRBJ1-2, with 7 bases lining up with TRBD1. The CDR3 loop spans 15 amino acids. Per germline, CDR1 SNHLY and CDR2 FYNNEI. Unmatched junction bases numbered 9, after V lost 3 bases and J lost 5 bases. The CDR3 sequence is CASSDSGTAPYGYTF. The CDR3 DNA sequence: TGTGCCAGCAGTGATTCAGGGACAGCCCCTTATGGCTACACCTTC.

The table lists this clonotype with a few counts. The CDR3 DNA reads as TGTGCCAGCAGTCTCCGGGACGGGAATGAAAAACTGTTTTTT. Protein: CASSLRDGNEKLFF. The chain combines TRBV6-5 with TRBJ1-4, with D possibly being TRBD1 (5 bases). V lost 5 bases and J lost 5, with 12 bases in between. The germline gives CDR1 MNHEY, CDR2 SVGAGI. CDR3 length equals 14 residues.

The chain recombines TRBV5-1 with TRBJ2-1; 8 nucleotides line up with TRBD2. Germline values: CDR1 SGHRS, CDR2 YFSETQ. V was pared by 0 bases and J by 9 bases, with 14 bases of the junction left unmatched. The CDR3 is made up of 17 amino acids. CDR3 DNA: TGCGCCAGCAGCTTGGGGCTAGCGGGCCCGCCGGGAGTTGAGCAGTTCTTC. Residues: CASSLGLAGPPGVEQFF. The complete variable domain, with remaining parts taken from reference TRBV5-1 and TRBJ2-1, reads KAGVTQTPRYLIKTRGQQVTLSCSPISGHRSVSWYQQTPGQGLQFLFEYFSETQRNKGNFPGRFSGRQFSNSRSEMNVSTLELGDSALYLCASSLGLAGPPGVEQFFGPGTRLTVL.

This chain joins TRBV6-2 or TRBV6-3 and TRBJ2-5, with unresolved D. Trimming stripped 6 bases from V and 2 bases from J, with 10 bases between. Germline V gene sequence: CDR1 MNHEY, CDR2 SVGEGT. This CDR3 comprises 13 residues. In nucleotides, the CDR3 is TGTGCCAGCAGCACGACTGCGCAAGAGACCCAGTACTTC. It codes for CASSTTAQETQYF.

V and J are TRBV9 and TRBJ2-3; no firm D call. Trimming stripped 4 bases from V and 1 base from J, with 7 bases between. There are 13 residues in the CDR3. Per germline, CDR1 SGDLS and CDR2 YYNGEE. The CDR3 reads CASSSRGTDTQYF. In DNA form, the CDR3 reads TGTGCCAGCAGCTCCCGGGGCACAGATACGCAGTATTTT.

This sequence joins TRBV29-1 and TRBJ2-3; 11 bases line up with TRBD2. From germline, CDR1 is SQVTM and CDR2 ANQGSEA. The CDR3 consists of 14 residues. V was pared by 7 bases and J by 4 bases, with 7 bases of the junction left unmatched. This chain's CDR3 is CSADGLAGADTQYF. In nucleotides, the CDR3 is TGCAGCGCCGACGGACTAGCGGGCGCAGATACGCAGTATTTT.

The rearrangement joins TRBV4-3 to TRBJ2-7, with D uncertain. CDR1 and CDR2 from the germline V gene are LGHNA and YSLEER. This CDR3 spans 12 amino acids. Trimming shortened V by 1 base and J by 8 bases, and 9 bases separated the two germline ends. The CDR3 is CASSQGLGQQYF. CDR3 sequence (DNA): TGCGCCAGCAGCCAAGGCTTAGGACAGCAGTACTTC.

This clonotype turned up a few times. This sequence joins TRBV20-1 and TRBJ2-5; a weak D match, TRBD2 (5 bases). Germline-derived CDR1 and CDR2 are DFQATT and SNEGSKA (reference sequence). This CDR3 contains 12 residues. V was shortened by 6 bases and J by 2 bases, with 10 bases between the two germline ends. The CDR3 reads CSARGLQETQYF. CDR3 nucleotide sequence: TGCAGTGCACGGGGTTTACAAGAGACCCAGTACTTC.

CDR3 residues: CSARLAGGLGNEQFF. The CDR3 coding sequence is TGCAGTGCTAGGCTAGCGGGAGGGCTCGGTAATGAGCAGTTCTTC. The V gene is TRBV20-1, the J gene TRBJ2-1; 12 bases align to TRBD2. Germline CDR1 is DFQATT and CDR2 is SNEGSKA (reference sequence). V lost 3 bases and J lost 7; bases outside the gene matches: 7. The CDR3 runs 15 residues.

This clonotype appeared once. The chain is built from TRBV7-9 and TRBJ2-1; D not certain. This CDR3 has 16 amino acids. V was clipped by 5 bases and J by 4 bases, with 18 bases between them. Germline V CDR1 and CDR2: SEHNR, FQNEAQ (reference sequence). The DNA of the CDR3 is TGTGCCAGCAGCCCCAATCCCAGAGAGTTTTACAATGAGCAGTTCTTC. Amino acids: CASSPNPREFYNEQFF.

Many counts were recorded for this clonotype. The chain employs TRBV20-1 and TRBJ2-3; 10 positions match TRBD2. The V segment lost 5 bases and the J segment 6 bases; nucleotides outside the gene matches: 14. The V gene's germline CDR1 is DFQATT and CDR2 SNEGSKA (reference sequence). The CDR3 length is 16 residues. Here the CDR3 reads CSAGPNSGRAVDTQYF. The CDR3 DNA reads TGCAGTGCTGGACCAAACAGCGGGAGGGCCGTTGATACGCAGTATTTT.

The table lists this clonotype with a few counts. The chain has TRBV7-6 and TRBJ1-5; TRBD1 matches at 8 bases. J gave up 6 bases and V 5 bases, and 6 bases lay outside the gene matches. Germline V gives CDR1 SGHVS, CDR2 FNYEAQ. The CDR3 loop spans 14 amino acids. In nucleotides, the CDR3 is TGTGCCAGCAGCCACGACAGGGGCGTTCAGCCCCAGCATTTT. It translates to CASSHDRGVQPQHF.